This T cell receptor beta chain was obtained from a study of blood T cell repertoires in COVID-19. In the study overall: PBMCs, B-cell-depleted T cells, or T cells provided the cDNA or gDNA that made up the material.

In the source study's methods: The authors estimated nucleated cell counts from reference gene primer amplification. The assay was immunoSEQ multiplex PCR, and TCRdb's table has in-frame clones only and misses some. Clone size and V and J calls were adopted from that table, with D and trimming inferred from the DNA. The sample lists a few hundred thousand clones; about three quarters were seen once. V was pared by 6 bases and J by 1 base, with 6 bases of the junction left unmatched. The length of the CDR3 is 17 residues. In germline, CDR1 is KGHSH, CDR2 LQKENI. This clone has more than one count but fewer than ten.

Sequencing was performed on peripheral blood. The TCR originated in a woman over 75 with acute or convalescent COVID-19. The chain recombines TRBV18 with TRBJ2-1; 13 nucleotides agree with TRBD2. The chain's CDR3 is CASSRTSGSLSYNEQFF. The DNA for the CDR3 is TGTGCCAGCTCGCGGACTAGCGGGAGTCTGTCCTACAATGAGCAGTTCTTC.